Below are 30 T cell receptor beta chains sequenced from a single sample in a study of neurological immune-mediated disorders. TCRdb passed the 5' RACE reads through MiXCR, listing each CDR3 protein once. The table has some 27,000 distinct CDR3 sequences, around 21% seen once. The sample taken for sequencing was CD4+ T cells from blood. These receptors were collected from a man aged 45-60 years with HTLV-1-associated myelopathy (HAM/TSP).

This clonotype appeared many times. The J gene is TRBJ2-2, the V gene TRBV7-2, with 8 bases matching TRBD2. CDR3 length: 17 residues. From germline, CDR1 is SGHTA and CDR2 FQGNSA. V trimming: 4 bases; J trimming: 0 bases; junction bases outside the gene matches: 7. The CDR3: CASSSFGSGANTGELFF. For the CDR3, the DNA is TGTGCCAGCAGCTCGTTCGGTAGCGGGGCGAACACCGGGGAGCTGTTTTTT.

In this sample, this clonotype turned up many times. CDR3 loop: CASSLAMQGGRPQHF. CDR3 sequence (DNA): TGTGCCAGCAGTTTAGCGATGCAGGGGGGAAGGCCCCAGCATTTT. The chain uses TRBV12-3 or TRBV12-4 and TRBJ1-5, with 7 bases identical to TRBD1. V shed 0 bases and J 9 bases; nucleotides not matched to a gene: 8. The CDR3 length is 15 residues.

V is TRBV7-2 and J is TRBJ2-5; D is tentatively TRBD1 or TRBD2 (5 bases each). Trimming stripped 2 bases from V and 1 base from J, with 8 bases between. The CDR3 runs 14 residues. Germline assignment: CDR1 SGHTA and CDR2 FQGNSA. The CDR3 sequence is CASSLRGRQETQYF. The CDR3 nucleotides read TGTGCCAGCAGCTTAAGGGGACGCCAAGAGACCCAGTACTTC.

This clonotype came up many times. V is TRBV5-1 and J is TRBJ2-7; a weak D match, TRBD2 (5 bases). With 1 base removed from V and 2 bases from J, the gap between germline ends came to 13 bases. This CDR3 comprises 15 residues. In germline, CDR1 is SGHRS, CDR2 YFSETQ. The CDR3 loop reads CASSLTGSRAYEQYF. CDR3 nucleotides: TGCGCCAGCAGCTTGACGGGGAGCCGCGCCTACGAGCAGTACTTC. Supplemented by reference TRBV5-1 and TRBJ2-7, the full variable domain reads KAGVTQTPRYLIKTRGQQVTLSCSPISGHRSVSWYQQTPGQGLQFLFEYFSETQRNKGNFPGRFSGRQFSNSRSEMNVSTLELGDSALYLCASSLTGSRAYEQYFGPGTRLTVT.

This clonotype has just a few counts. The CDR3 loop reads CASSLPSDRSWDNEQFF. In nucleotides, the CDR3 is TGTGCCAGCAGTTTACCCTCGGACAGGTCATGGGACAATGAGCAGTTCTTC. The chain links TRBV27 to TRBJ2-1; 7 bases are shared with TRBD1. The CDR3 is made up of 17 amino acids. Germline values: CDR1 MNHEY, CDR2 SMNVEV (reference sequence). J gave up 5 bases and V 2 bases, and 12 bases lay outside the gene matches.

This clonotype came up many times. The rearrangement links TRBV15 to TRBJ1-2, with TRBD1 matching over 10 bases. Trimming cost V 3 bases and J 7 bases; bases outside gene matches: 11. The CDR3 has 16 amino acids. Germline V lookup: CDR1 LNHNV, CDR2 YYDKDF (reference sequence). The CDR3 reads CATSRGRGTGAPGYTF. The CDR3 nucleotides read TGTGCCACCAGCAGGGGAAGGGGGACAGGGGCACCTGGCTACACCTTC.

This clonotype was counted ten times or more. The chain uses TRBV20-1 and TRBJ2-5, with D unresolved. CDR3 size: 11 residues. V shed 4 bases and J shed 1 base, with 4 bases lying between them. Germline V gene data show CDR1 as DFQATT and CDR2 as SNEGSKA (reference sequence). CDR3 sequence reads: CSAKPQETQYF. CDR3 nucleotide sequence: TGCAGTGCTAAGCCCCAAGAGACCCAGTACTTC.

This clonotype was picked up many times. J is TRBJ2-2 and V is TRBV7-3; no firm D call. Germline V gene lookup returns CDR1 SGHTA and CDR2 FQGTGA. This CDR3 region has 15 residues. V lost 1 base and J lost 3, with 9 bases in between. CDR3 coding DNA: TGTGCCAGCAGCTTAAGCGGCAGGCACACCGGGGAGCTGTTTTTT. It codes for CASSLSGRHTGELFF. Looking up the rest from reference TRBV7-3 and TRBJ2-2 gives the full variable domain: GAGVSQTPSNKVTEKGKYVELRCDPISGHTALYWYRQSLGQGPEFLIYFQGTGAADDSGLPNDRFFAVRPEGSVSTLKIQRTERGDSAVYLCASSLSGRHTGELFFGEGSRLTVL.

This clonotype was counted at least ten times. The J gene is TRBJ2-1, the V gene TRBV5-1; 11 positions match TRBD1. The V gene's germline CDR1 is SGHRS and CDR2 YFSETQ. Unmatched junction bases numbered 6, after V lost 4 bases and J lost 3 bases. CDR3 length: 16 amino acids. The CDR3 DNA reads TGCGCCAGCAGCGTCTCCGGGACAGGGGGCTACAATGAGCAGTTCTTC. Its translation is CASSVSGTGGYNEQFF.

This clonotype was counted at least ten times. The chain carries TRBV20-1 and TRBJ1-1; TRBD1 is a possible D gene (5 bases). V lost 5 bases and J lost 2, with 15 bases in between. The germline V gene encodes CDR1 DFQATT and CDR2 SNEGSKA (reference sequence). The CDR3 spans 14 residues. CDR3 amino acids: CSAPNVRGNTEAFF. The CDR3, as DNA: TGCAGTGCTCCCAATGTTAGGGGTAACACTGAAGCTTTCTTT.

This clonotype was counted many times. The chain recombines TRBV6-5 with TRBJ1-6; D is unclear. The CDR3 length is 16 residues. V gave up 0 bases and J gave up 7 bases, with 13 bases separating them. The germline V gene has CDR1 MNHEY and CDR2 SVGAGI. CDR3 sequence reads: CASSYSMSAGNSPLHF. The CDR3 region has the DNA TGTGCCAGCAGTTACTCCATGTCTGCCGGAAATTCACCCCTCCACTTT.

This clonotype has at least ten counts. This chain links TRBV5-1 with TRBJ1-1, with TRBD1 as a possible D gene (6 bases). V was shortened by 4 bases and J by 0 bases, with 13 bases between the two germline ends. This CDR3 region has 15 residues. Germline CDR1 is SGHRS and CDR2 is YFSETQ. This chain's CDR3 is CASSRSGDMNTEAFF. The DNA for the CDR3 is TGCGCCAGCAGCAGGAGCGGGGACATGAACACTGAAGCTTTCTTT.

This clonotype came up many times. J is TRBJ2-7 and V is TRBV6-1; 11 positions agree with TRBD1. CDR3 size: 15 residues. V was clipped by 5 bases and J by 3 bases; unmatched bases: 6. Per the germline V gene, CDR1 is MNHNS and CDR2 is SASEGT. The CDR3 is CASSPPGTGGYEQYF. The CDR3 DNA is TGTGCCAGCAGTCCACCCGGGACAGGGGGCTACGAGCAGTACTTC.

This clonotype was seen at least ten times. The chain uses TRBV19 and TRBJ2-7; TRBD1 matches at 11 bases. Germline V lookup: CDR1 LNHDA, CDR2 SQIVND (reference sequence). The CDR3 is 17 residues long. V gave up 4 bases and J gave up 0 bases; unmatched junction bases: 8. The CDR3 coding sequence is TGTGCCAGTAGTACCTCCGGGACAGGGGGGAGCTCCTACGAGCAGTACTTC. Protein product: CASSTSGTGGSSYEQYF. Based on the CDR3 plus reference TRBV19 and TRBJ2-7, the full variable domain is DGGITQSPKYLFRKEGQNVTLSCEQNLNHDAMYWYRQDPGQGLRLIYYSQIVNDFQKGDIAEGYSVSREKKESFPLTVTSAQKNPTAFYLCASSTSGTGGSSYEQYFGPGTRLTVT.

This clonotype was recorded at least ten times. The CDR3 is CAISELGVGEQYF. DNA of the CDR3: TGTGCCATCAGTGAGCTCGGGGTTGGCGAGCAGTACTTC. J is TRBJ2-7 and V is TRBV10-3; D is possibly TRBD2 (5 bases). The germline gives CDR1 ENHRY, CDR2 SYGVKD. The V end was cut by 2 bases, the J end by 6 bases, with 11 bases between. This CDR3 has 13 residues.

V usage is TRBV24-1 and J usage is TRBJ1-5; D is ambiguous. Germline CDR1 and CDR2: KGHDR and SFDVKD. The V gene lost 4 bases and the J gene lost 9 bases, with 15 bases spanning the gap. This CDR3 contains 14 residues. The CDR3 DNA reads as TGTGCCACCAGTGAGGGCGGCCTCCAGAGGCCCCAGCATTTT. It codes for CATSEGGLQRPQHF.

This clonotype was counted ten times or more. This chain links TRBV5-1 with TRBJ2-3; 16 nucleotides agree with TRBD2. There are 16 residues in the CDR3. Germline V gene sequence: CDR1 SGHRS, CDR2 YFSETQ. Trimming took 4 bases from V and 5 from J; bases not matched to a gene: 4. CDR3 loop: CASSKGLAGGRDTQYF. CDR3 DNA: TGCGCCAGCAGCAAGGGACTAGCGGGGGGGCGAGATACGCAGTATTTT.

This clonotype was observed many times. V and J are TRBV11-2 and TRBJ2-7; the D gene is possibly TRBD1 (6 bases). V was clipped by 6 bases and J by 3 bases, with 15 bases between them. Germline-derived CDR1 and CDR2 are SGHAT and FQNNGV. This CDR3 has 14 residues. The CDR3 region is CASRHRAGDYEQYF. DNA of the CDR3: TGTGCCAGCAGACACCGGGCAGGGGACTACGAGCAGTACTTC. Using reference TRBV11-2 and TRBJ2-7 for the parts outside the CDR3, the full variable domain is EAGVAQSPRYKIIEKRQSVAFWCNPISGHATLYWYQQILGQGPKLLIQFQNNGVVDDSQLPKDRFSAERLKGVDSTLKIQPAKLEDSAVYLCASRHRAGDYEQYFGPGTRLTVT.

This clonotype was picked up a small number of times. V and J are TRBV7-2 and TRBJ2-1; a weak D match, TRBD1 (6 bases). The CDR3 is 21 residues long. V gave up 2 bases and J gave up 1 base, with 27 bases separating them. Germline CDR1 reads SGHTA; CDR2 reads FQGNSA. The DNA of the CDR3 is TGTGCCAGCAGCTTAAGCAGGGGCAGTCCGTCGGGGCGAGGGTCCTACAATGAGCAGTTCTTC. Its protein product is CASSLSRGSPSGRGSYNEQFF.

In this sample, this clonotype turned up many times. V and J are TRBV6-5 and TRBJ1-5, with 9 bases that match TRBD1. The V gene's germline CDR1 is MNHEY and CDR2 SVGAGI. There are 13 residues in the CDR3. Trimming took 4 bases from V and 7 from J; bases not matched to a gene: 2. The CDR3 is CASSWDRDQPQHF. Written as DNA, the CDR3 is TGTGCCAGCAGTTGGGACAGGGACCAGCCCCAGCATTTT.

This clonotype was recorded at least ten times. V and J are TRBV20-1 and TRBJ2-1, with D hard to call. Trimming removed 3 bases at V and 12 bases at J, with 15 bases between. Germline V gives CDR1 DFQATT, CDR2 SNEGSKA (reference sequence). This CDR3 contains 12 residues. The CDR3 protein is CSASHTIKTQFF. In nucleotides, the CDR3 is TGCAGTGCTAGTCACACCATTAAAACGCAGTTCTTC.

This clonotype was recorded at least ten times. The chain recombines TRBV2 with TRBJ1-3; D unresolved. Germline lookup yields CDR1 SNHLY and CDR2 FYNNEI. V gave up 4 bases and J gave up 8 bases, with 18 bases separating them. The CDR3 is made up of 15 amino acids. CDR3 bases: TGTGCCAGCAGTGGACCCGCCTCTGATGGGCACACCATATATTTT. Residues: CASSGPASDGHTIYF.

This clonotype was recorded many times. The chain carries TRBV7-2 and TRBJ2-1, with D unclear. Trimming took 5 bases from V and 10 from J, leaving 12 bases between them. Per germline, CDR1 SGHTA and CDR2 FQGNSA. CDR3 size: 12 residues. In DNA form, the CDR3 reads TGTGCCAGCAGCCCGGAACTGGGGGAGCAGTTCTTC. It yields the protein CASSPELGEQFF.

This chain connects TRBV7-3 to TRBJ2-2; 8 positions match TRBD1. The CDR3 covers 15 residues. With 2 bases clipped from V and 5 bases from J, the junction kept 4 bases outside the gene matches. CDR1 and CDR2 (germline): SGHTA, FQGTGA. CDR3 residues: CASSLSGGRTGELFF. The DNA of the CDR3 is TGTGCCAGCAGCTTATCAGGGGGCCGGACCGGGGAGCTGTTTTTT.

This chain links TRBV6-6 with TRBJ1-5, with 8 bases lining up with TRBD1. The trim removed 2 bases at V and 2 bases at J, leaving 8 bases unmatched. The CDR3 loop spans 17 amino acids. Germline CDR1 reads MNHNY; CDR2 reads SVGAGI (reference sequence). CDR3 loop: CASSYMEQGQGNQPQHF. The CDR3 DNA reads TGTGCCAGCAGTTACATGGAGCAGGGACAGGGCAATCAGCCCCAGCATTTT.

This clonotype was found many times. The rearrangement links TRBV5-1 to TRBJ2-5, with 8 bases identical to TRBD1. J lost 5 bases, V lost 4 bases, and 10 bases had no gene match. Germline V gene lookup returns CDR1 SGHRS and CDR2 YFSETQ. This CDR3 comprises 15 residues. The CDR3 spells CASSITGGGYETQYF. The CDR3 DNA is TGCGCCAGCAGCATAACAGGGGGAGGTTATGAGACCCAGTACTTC.

This clonotype has at least ten counts. V is TRBV3-1 and J is TRBJ1-1; unclear D gene. The CDR3 runs 13 residues. Looked up from germline, CDR1 is LGHDT and CDR2 is YNNKEL (reference sequence). The V and J ends lost 1 base and 6 bases respectively, with 9 bases between them. The CDR3 reads CASSQGIFAEAFF. The CDR3 DNA sequence: TGTGCCAGCAGCCAAGGTATATTCGCTGAAGCTTTCTTT.

This clonotype was seen repeatedly, ten times or more. The chain employs TRBV7-2 and TRBJ2-1; 7 nucleotides match TRBD2. J gave up 0 bases and V 5 bases, and 10 bases lay outside the gene matches. Germline values: CDR1 SGHTA, CDR2 FQGNSA. The CDR3 covers 17 residues. Written as DNA, the CDR3 is TGTGCCAGCAGCCCGTCCATAGCGGGCCGCTCCTACAATGAGCAGTTCTTC. It yields the protein CASSPSIAGRSYNEQFF.

This clonotype has at least ten counts. The chain links TRBV20-1 to TRBJ1-5; D is unclear. The CDR3 is made up of 14 amino acids. Germline V lookup: CDR1 DFQATT, CDR2 SNEGSKA (reference sequence). Trimming left V 6 bases short and J 3 bases short, with 15 bases between. The DNA for the CDR3 is TGCAGTGCCGGGCCCAGGTGGGCCAATCAGCCCCAGCATTTT. Its translation: CSAGPRWANQPQHF.

This clonotype was seen repeatedly, ten times or more. The V call is TRBV7-3, the J call TRBJ1-2, with 8 bases fitting TRBD1. Germline V CDR1 and CDR2: SGHTA, FQGTGA. The V and J ends lost 4 bases and 0 bases, in that order; junction bases with no gene match: 10. The CDR3 contains 17 residues. The chain's CDR3 is CASSSSGQVGPNYGYTF. The DNA for the CDR3 is TGTGCCAGCAGCTCATCGGGACAGGTGGGGCCTAACTATGGCTACACCTTC.